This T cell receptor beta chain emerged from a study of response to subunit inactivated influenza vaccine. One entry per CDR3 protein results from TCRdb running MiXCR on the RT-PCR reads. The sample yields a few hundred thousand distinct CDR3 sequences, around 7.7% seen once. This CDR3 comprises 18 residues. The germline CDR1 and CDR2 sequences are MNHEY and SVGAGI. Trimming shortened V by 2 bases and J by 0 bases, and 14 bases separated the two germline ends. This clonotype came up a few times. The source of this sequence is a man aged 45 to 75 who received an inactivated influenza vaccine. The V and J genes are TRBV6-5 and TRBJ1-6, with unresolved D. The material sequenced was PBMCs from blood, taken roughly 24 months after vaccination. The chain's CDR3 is CASSYGGRMSSYNSPLHF. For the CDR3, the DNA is TGTGCCAGCAGTTACGGCGGAAGAATGAGCTCCTATAATTCACCCCTCCACTTT.